What follows are 32 T cell receptor beta chains derived from one specimen sequenced in a study of control samples from healthy donors and cancer patients. Using immunoSEQ multiplex PCR, the repertoire was profiled, and TCRdb retains in-frame clones only, with some absent. The table lists about 51,000 clones, about 88% of them singletons, with approximately 40% in the top ten. Sequencing was done on a sample of PBMCs. The receptor set was obtained from a man aged 45-60 years with head and neck cancer.

The chain combines TRBV29-1 with TRBJ2-5; no clear D gene. The V gene's germline CDR1 is SQVTM and CDR2 ANQGSEA. Trimming left V 7 bases short and J 5 bases short, with 11 bases between. The CDR3 has 11 amino acids. CDR3 protein: CSARGWETQYF. The CDR3 DNA reads TGCAGCGCGAGAGGTTGGGAGACCCAGTACTTC.

The CDR3 sequence: CASSAGQGARWTEAFF. The CDR3 DNA follows: TGTGCCAGCAGCGCGGGACAGGGGGCGCGGTGGACTGAAGCTTTCTTT. This chain joins TRBV7-6 and TRBJ1-1; TRBD1 matches 12 bases. Germline CDR1 SGHVS, CDR2 FNYEAQ. The CDR3 loop spans 16 amino acids. V shed 5 bases and J 5 bases; nucleotides not matched to a gene: 9.

The J gene is TRBJ1-4, the V gene TRBV7-8; D may be TRBD1 (5 bases). V was cut by 5 bases and J by 8 bases, with 15 bases left in between. The CDR3 is made up of 14 amino acids. Germline V lookup: CDR1 SGHVS, CDR2 FQNEAQ. The CDR3 protein is CASSVQGRSEKLFF. CDR3 sequence (DNA): TGTGCCAGCAGCGTCCAGGGTAGGAGCGAAAAACTGTTTTTT.

This clone has just one count. This chain connects TRBV7-3 to TRBJ2-7, with D possibly matching TRBD2 (6 bases). The germline CDR1 and CDR2 sequences are SGHTA and FQGTGA. This CDR3 has 15 residues. Trimming pared 1 base from V and 2 bases from J, leaving 12 bases between. CDR3 DNA: TGTGCCAGCAGCTTAAACTCGGGACTCCCCTACGAGCAGTACTTC. This codes for CASSLNSGLPYEQYF.

V gene TRBV3-1 (or the pseudogene TRBV3-2) combines with J gene TRBJ2-3; 8 nucleotides align to TRBD2. Per the germline V gene, CDR1 is LGHDT and CDR2 is YNNKEL (reference sequence). CDR3 length: 16 residues. The V gene end was trimmed by 4 bases and the J gene end by 8 bases; junction bases not matched to a gene: 14. The CDR3 is CASSPRAAGAAGTQYF. The CDR3 DNA follows: TGTGCCAGCAGCCCCAGAGCAGCGGGGGCCGCTGGTACGCAGTATTTT.

The rearrangement uses TRBV6-5 and TRBJ1-3; D call uncertain. The CDR3 consists of 14 residues. The V gene lost 5 bases and the J gene lost 4 bases, with 12 bases spanning the gap. Germline CDR1 and CDR2: MNHEY and SVGAGI. DNA of the CDR3: TGTGCCAGCAGTCCTACCCGGTCCGGAAACACCATATATTTT. Its protein is CASSPTRSGNTIYF.

This chain uses TRBV2 with TRBJ2-7; D might be TRBD1 (6 bases). CDR3 length equals 13 residues. Germline CDR1 reads SNHLY; CDR2 reads FYNNEI. V was cut by 2 bases and J by 12 bases, with 17 bases left in between. The DNA for the CDR3 is TGTGCCAGCAGTGAAAGCAGGGGAAGGGGGTGGTACTTC. It is translated as CASSESRGRGWYF. Supplemented by reference TRBV2 and TRBJ2-7, the full variable domain reads EPEVTQTPSHQVTQMGQEVILRCVPISNHLYFYWYRQILGQKVEFLVSFYNNEISEKSEIFDDQFSVERPDGSNFTLKIRSTKLEDSAMYFCASSESRGRGWYFGPGTRLTVT.

V and J are TRBV19 and TRBJ2-1, with 9 positions matching TRBD1. The CDR3 length is 14 residues. CDR1 is LNHDA, CDR2 SQIVND, per germline (reference sequence). J gave up 5 bases and V 11 bases, and 10 bases lay outside the gene matches. CDR3 coding DNA: TGTGCCTCAAGACCAGGGACAGGGAACAATGAGCAGTTCTTC. Protein sequence: CASRPGTGNNEQFF.

The J gene is TRBJ2-1, the V gene TRBV7-9; D is perhaps TRBD1 (6 bases). The CDR3 is made up of 16 amino acids. The germline V gene encodes CDR1 SEHNR and CDR2 FQNEAQ (reference sequence). V lost 10 bases to trimming and J lost 8 bases, with 27 bases between them. In DNA, the CDR3 is TGTGCCACCGACGTGGCCGGGACATCGTGGGGCGATGAGCAGTTCTTC. Protein product: CATDVAGTSWGDEQFF. Full variable domain (remainder filled in from reference TRBV7-9 and TRBJ2-1): DTGVSQNPRHKITKRGQNVTFRCDPISEHNRLYWYRQTLGQGPEFLTYFQNEAQLEKSRLLSDRFSAERPKGSFSTLEIQRTEQGDSAMYLCATDVAGTSWGDEQFFGPGTRLTVL.

This sequence joins TRBV3-1 (or the pseudogene TRBV3-2) and TRBJ2-2, with TRBD2 identical over 11 bases. CDR1 and CDR2 (germline): LGHDT, YNNKEL (reference sequence). The junction had 14 bases not matched to a gene; V was cut back by 0 bases and J by 2 bases. The CDR3 extends over 21 amino acids. CDR3 in DNA: TGTGCCAGCAGCCAAGATAGTAGGCTAGCGGGAGGCCCCCTTAACACCGGGGAGCTGTTTTTT. It translates to CASSQDSRLAGGPLNTGELFF.

The rearrangement joins TRBV6-1 to TRBJ2-7, with D perhaps given as TRBD1 or TRBD2 (5 bases each). Germline CDR1 MNHNS, CDR2 SASEGT. The length of the CDR3 is 12 residues. V lost 2 bases to trimming and J lost 4 bases, with 6 bases between them. The CDR3 DNA reads TGTGCCAGCAGTGAATGGGGGTACGAGCAGTACTTC. It is translated as CASSEWGYEQYF.

The genes are TRBV9 and TRBJ1-5; the D is unclear. Germline values: CDR1 SGDLS, CDR2 YYNGEE. The CDR3 sequence is 15 residues long. The V and J ends lost 0 bases and 3 bases respectively, with 10 bases between them. CDR3 nucleotides: TGTGCCAGCAGCGTAGAGGGCAGCCCCAATCAGCCCCAGCATTTT. This sequence encodes CASSVEGSPNQPQHF.

The V gene is TRBV18, the J gene TRBJ2-5; weak D call: TRBD1 (5 bases). This CDR3 is 13 amino acids long. Looked up from germline, CDR1 is KGHSH and CDR2 is LQKENI. Trimming removed 2 bases at V and 5 bases at J, with 9 bases between. The CDR3, as DNA: TGTGCCAGCTCACCAGGGGCTGGGGAGACCCAGTACTTC. It encodes CASSPGAGETQYF.

The CDR3 sequence is CAISEPTGDKNIQYF. CDR3 bases: TGTGCCATCAGTGAGCCTACAGGGGACAAAAACATTCAGTACTTC. The chain is built from TRBV10-3 and TRBJ2-4; 7 bases line up with TRBD1. CDR1 is ENHRY and CDR2 is SYGVKD in the germline V gene. This CDR3 spans 15 amino acids. V shed 2 bases and J 3 bases; nucleotides not matched to a gene: 4.

The V gene is TRBV5-1, the J gene TRBJ2-7; TRBD1 is a possible D gene (5 bases). The length of the CDR3 is 13 residues. Germline V gene data show CDR1 as SGHRS and CDR2 as YFSETQ. Trimming took 1 base from V and 5 from J, leaving 10 bases between them. The CDR3 region has the DNA TGCGCCAGCAGCTTGACAGGAGCCCACGAGCAGTACTTC. The encoded protein is CASSLTGAHEQYF.

In the case of this clone: Other DNA sequences within the sample encode an identical CDR3. This chain connects TRBV9 to TRBJ2-3, with 11 nucleotides matching TRBD2. Germline-derived CDR1 and CDR2 are SGDLS and YYNGEE. J lost 0 bases, V lost 2 bases, and 11 bases had no gene match. The CDR3 contains 19 residues. Here the CDR3 DNA reads TGTGCCAGCAGCGTCGAGGGGGGGGGACTAGCGGCCAGCACAGATACGCAGTATTTT. Encoded protein: CASSVEGGGLAASTDTQYF.

This sequence joins TRBV4-1 and TRBJ2-5; TRBD2 might be the D (6 bases). The germline V and J ends were trimmed by 1 base and 4 bases, with 13 bases remaining between them. This CDR3 has 15 residues. Germline V CDR1 and CDR2: MGHRA, YSYEKL. The CDR3 reads CASSQVGSRGETQYF. In DNA, the CDR3 is TGCGCCAGCAGCCAAGTCGGGAGTCGGGGAGAGACCCAGTACTTC.

V and J are TRBV6-5 and TRBJ2-7; D assignment may be TRBD1 or TRBD2 (5 bases each). Deletions cut 7 bases from V and 0 bases from J, with 13 bases between. Germline assignment: CDR1 MNHEY and CDR2 SVGAGI. The CDR3 loop spans 14 amino acids. Here the CDR3 reads CASTPGRRSYEQYF. In DNA, the CDR3 is TGTGCCAGCACCCCGGGACGCCGCTCCTACGAGCAGTACTTC.

The chain carries TRBV30 and TRBJ2-3; tentatively, D is TRBD2 (5 bases). CDR3 length: 14 residues. Trimming pared 2 bases from V and 3 bases from J, leaving 12 bases between. Germline V gene lookup returns CDR1 GTSNPN and CDR2 SVGIG (reference sequence). CDR3 amino acids: CAWSFAGRTDTQYF. The DNA for the CDR3 is TGTGCCTGGAGTTTTGCGGGTAGGACAGATACGCAGTATTTT.

This sequence joins TRBV12-3 or TRBV12-4 and TRBJ1-2; D is unresolved. Deletions cut 3 bases from V and 2 bases from J, with 4 bases between. The CDR3 sequence is 12 residues long. DNA of the CDR3: TGTGCCAGCAGTTTTAGGAACTATGGCTACACCTTC. This translates into CASSFRNYGYTF.

This clone was recorded once. V usage is TRBV7-2 and J usage is TRBJ1-5, with a weak D call TRBD1 (5 bases). Germline lookup yields CDR1 SGHTA and CDR2 FQGNSA. Trimming removed 5 bases from V and 4 bases from J, with 9 bases in between. The CDR3 has 13 amino acids. CDR3 in DNA: TGTGCCAGCAGCCTGACAGAAAATCAGCCCCAGCATTTT. Its translation: CASSLTENQPQHF. The full variable domain, completed using reference TRBV7-2 and TRBJ1-5, is GAGVSQSPSNKVTEKGKDVELRCDPISGHTALYWYRQSLGQGLEFLIYFQGNSAPDKSGLPSDRFSAERTGGSVSTLTIQRTQQEDSAVYLCASSLTENQPQHFGDGTRLSIL.

The rearrangement links TRBV29-1 to TRBJ1-5; possible D gene TRBD1, 5 bases. V was clipped by 4 bases and J by 5 bases, with 9 bases between them. CDR1 SQVTM and CDR2 ANQGSEA come from the germline V gene. CDR3 length equals 12 residues. CDR3 amino acids: CSVGRGDQPQHF. DNA of the CDR3: TGCAGCGTTGGAAGGGGAGATCAGCCCCAGCATTTT.

This chain links TRBV28 with TRBJ2-6, with 9 bases lining up with TRBD1. Per the germline V gene, CDR1 is MDHEN and CDR2 is SYDVKM. The CDR3 extends over 18 amino acids. With 7 bases clipped from V and 4 bases from J, the junction kept 14 bases outside the gene matches. CDR3 loop: CASTLPTGGLEGANVLTF. The CDR3 bases are TGTGCCAGCACCCTCCCAACAGGGGGCTTGGAAGGGGCCAACGTCCTGACTTTC.

V and J are TRBV14 and TRBJ2-2; no reliable D call. The V and J ends lost 5 bases and 7 bases respectively, with 11 bases between them. This CDR3 contains 13 residues. Germline CDR1 SGHDN, CDR2 FVKESK. As DNA, the CDR3 is TGTGCCAGCAGCGCCCAACCTGGCGGGGAGCTGTTTTTT. Protein: CASSAQPGGELFF.

This clone was observed a single time. This chain links TRBV18 with TRBJ2-2; TRBD1 might be the D (6 bases). V lost 1 base to trimming and J lost 6 bases, with 9 bases between them. Germline V gives CDR1 KGHSH, CDR2 LQKENI. This CDR3 has 14 residues. In DNA, the CDR3 is TGTGCCAGCTCACCACAACAGGGTTCCGGGGAGCTGTTTTTT. Its translation is CASSPQQGSGELFF.

The V and J genes are TRBV10-3 and TRBJ2-7, with D maybe TRBD2 (5 bases). CDR1 is ENHRY, CDR2 SYGVKD, per germline. The length of the CDR3 is 14 residues. The V end was cut by 0 bases, the J end by 2 bases, with 8 bases between. CDR3 DNA sequence: TGTGCCATCAGTGAGTCGGTCGGGGCCTACGAGCAGTACTTC. This gives the protein CAISESVGAYEQYF.

The V gene is TRBV11-2, the J gene TRBJ2-1, with TRBD2 matching over 9 bases. Germline V gives CDR1 SGHAT, CDR2 FQNNGV. The CDR3 totals 15 residues. The V segment lost 1 base and the J segment 9 bases; nucleotides outside the gene matches: 7. The CDR3 loop is CASSLVRGGHGEQFF. Here the CDR3 DNA reads TGTGCCAGCAGCTTAGTGCGGGGGGGCCACGGTGAGCAGTTCTTC.

The chain recombines TRBV5-6 with TRBJ2-5; perhaps TRBD1 as D (6 bases). CDR1 and CDR2 from the germline V gene are SGHDT and YYEEEE. Trimming took 1 base from V and 5 from J, leaving 9 bases between them. This CDR3 spans 13 amino acids. This chain's CDR3 is CASSLRGYETQYF. DNA for the CDR3: TGTGCCAGCAGCTTGAGGGGGTATGAGACCCAGTACTTC. The variable domain in full, with the rest retrieved from reference TRBV5-6 and TRBJ2-5, is DAGVTQSPTHLIKTRGQQVTLRCSPKSGHDTVSWYQQALGQGPQFIFQYYEEEERQRGNFPDRFSGHQFPNYSSELNVNALLLGDSALYLCASSLRGYETQYFGPGTRLLVL.

The chain recombines TRBV5-1 with TRBJ2-7, with TRBD1 identical over 8 bases. The germline gives CDR1 SGHRS, CDR2 YFSETQ. This CDR3 comprises 15 residues. V shed 1 base and J 3 bases; nucleotides not matched to a gene: 6. The CDR3 nucleotides read TGCGCCAGCAGCTTGACCCCAGACAGGGGCTACGAGCAGTACTTC. Protein: CASSLTPDRGYEQYF.

The J gene is TRBJ1-4, the V gene TRBV6-6; 7 bases are shared with TRBD1. V gave up 6 bases and J gave up 4 bases; unmatched junction bases: 8. Germline CDR1 is MNHNY and CDR2 is SVGAGI (reference sequence). CDR3 length equals 15 residues. The CDR3 nucleotides are TGTGCCAGCAGGAAATCGACAGGGATTAATGAAAAACTGTTTTTT. Translated: CASRKSTGINEKLFF.

The chain carries TRBV5-1 and TRBJ1-2; TRBD1 aligns across 10 bases. The CDR3 is made up of 15 amino acids. V trimming: 4 bases; J trimming: 8 bases; junction bases outside the gene matches: 11. CDR1 SGHRS and CDR2 YFSETQ come from the germline V gene. The CDR3 bases are TGCGCCAGCAGCCCCACCGGGACAGGGGCGGAGGGCTACACCTTC. Protein product: CASSPTGTGAEGYTF. Using reference TRBV5-1 and TRBJ1-2 for the parts outside the CDR3, the full variable domain is KAGVTQTPRYLIKTRGQQVTLSCSPISGHRSVSWYQQTPGQGLQFLFEYFSETQRNKGNFPGRFSGRQFSNSRSEMNVSTLELGDSALYLCASSPTGTGAEGYTFGSGTRLTVV.

The CDR3 DNA follows: TGTGCCAGCAGTTTCGGGCCTGGGGAGACCCAGTACTTC. This codes for CASSFGPGETQYF. This rearrangement joins TRBV28 to TRBJ2-5; D is unresolved. The CDR3 spans 13 residues. Trimming took off 3 bases at V and 5 bases at J, with 10 bases between the two ends. In germline, CDR1 is MDHEN, CDR2 SYDVKM.